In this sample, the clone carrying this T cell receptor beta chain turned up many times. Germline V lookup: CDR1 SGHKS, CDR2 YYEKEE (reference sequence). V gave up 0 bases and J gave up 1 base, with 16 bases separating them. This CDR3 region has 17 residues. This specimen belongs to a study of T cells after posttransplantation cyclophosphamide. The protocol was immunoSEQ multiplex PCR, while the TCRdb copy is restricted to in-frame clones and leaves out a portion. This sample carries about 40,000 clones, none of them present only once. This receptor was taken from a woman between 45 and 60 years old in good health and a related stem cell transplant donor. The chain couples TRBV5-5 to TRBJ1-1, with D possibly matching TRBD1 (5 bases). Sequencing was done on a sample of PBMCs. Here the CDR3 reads CASSLDLRERGNTEAFF. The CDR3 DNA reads TGTGCCAGCAGCTTGGACCTCAGGGAAAGAGGGAACACTGAAGCTTTCTTT.